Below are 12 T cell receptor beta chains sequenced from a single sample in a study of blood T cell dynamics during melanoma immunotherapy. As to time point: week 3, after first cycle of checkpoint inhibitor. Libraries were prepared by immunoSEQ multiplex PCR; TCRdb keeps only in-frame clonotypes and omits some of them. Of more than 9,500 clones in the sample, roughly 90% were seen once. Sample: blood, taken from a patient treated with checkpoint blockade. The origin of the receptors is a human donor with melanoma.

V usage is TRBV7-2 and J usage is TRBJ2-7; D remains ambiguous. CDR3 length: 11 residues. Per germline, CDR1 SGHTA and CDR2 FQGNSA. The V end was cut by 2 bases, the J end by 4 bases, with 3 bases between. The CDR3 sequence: CASSLRYEQYF. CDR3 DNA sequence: TGTGCCAGCAGCTTACGGTACGAGCAGTACTTC. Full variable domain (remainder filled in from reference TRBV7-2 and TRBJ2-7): GAGVSQSPSNKVTEKGKDVELRCDPISGHTALYWYRQSLGQGLEFLIYFQGNSAPDKSGLPSDRFSAERTGGSVSTLTIQRTQQEDSAVYLCASSLRYEQYFGPGTRLTVT.

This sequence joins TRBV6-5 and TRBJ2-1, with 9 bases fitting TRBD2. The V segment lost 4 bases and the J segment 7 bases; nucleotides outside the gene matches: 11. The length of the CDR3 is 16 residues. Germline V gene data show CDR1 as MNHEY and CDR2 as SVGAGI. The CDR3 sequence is CASSSQGLAGINEQFF. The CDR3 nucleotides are TGTGCCAGCAGTTCCCAAGGCCTAGCGGGGATAAATGAGCAGTTCTTC.

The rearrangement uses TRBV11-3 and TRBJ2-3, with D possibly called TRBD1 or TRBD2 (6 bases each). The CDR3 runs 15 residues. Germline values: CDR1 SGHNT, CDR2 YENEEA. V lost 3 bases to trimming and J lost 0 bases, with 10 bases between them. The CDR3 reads CASSFGGRSTDTQYF. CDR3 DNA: TGTGCCAGCAGCTTCGGGGGCAGAAGCACAGATACGCAGTATTTT.

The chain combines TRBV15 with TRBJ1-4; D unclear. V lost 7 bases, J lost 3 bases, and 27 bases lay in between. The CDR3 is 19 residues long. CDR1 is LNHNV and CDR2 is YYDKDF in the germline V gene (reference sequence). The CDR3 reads CATTPGRPLLGASNEKLFF. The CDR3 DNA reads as TGTGCCACCACACCCGGGAGACCCCTTCTAGGAGCGTCTAATGAAAAACTGTTTTTT.

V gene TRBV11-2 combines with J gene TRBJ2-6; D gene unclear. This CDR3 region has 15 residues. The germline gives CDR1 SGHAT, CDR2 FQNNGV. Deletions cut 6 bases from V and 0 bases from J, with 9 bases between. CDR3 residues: CASRGIRSGANVLTF. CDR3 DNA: TGTGCCAGCAGAGGGATCCGCTCTGGGGCCAACGTCCTGACTTTC.

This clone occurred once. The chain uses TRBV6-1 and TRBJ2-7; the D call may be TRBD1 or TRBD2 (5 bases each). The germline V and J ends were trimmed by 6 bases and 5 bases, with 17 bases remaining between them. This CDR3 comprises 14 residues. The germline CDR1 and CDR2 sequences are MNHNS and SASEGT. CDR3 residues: CASRIPGPLNEQYF. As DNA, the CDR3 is TGTGCCAGCAGGATACCGGGACCTTTGAACGAGCAGTACTTC.

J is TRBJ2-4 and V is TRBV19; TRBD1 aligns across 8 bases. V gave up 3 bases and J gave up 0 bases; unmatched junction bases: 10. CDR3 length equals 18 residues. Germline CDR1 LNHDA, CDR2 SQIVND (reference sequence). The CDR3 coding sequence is TGTGCCAGTAGTATTGCGGCAGGGGGCGGTTTAGCCAAAAACATTCAGTACTTC. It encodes CASSIAAGGGLAKNIQYF. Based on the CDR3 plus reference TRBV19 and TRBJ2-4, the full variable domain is DGGITQSPKYLFRKEGQNVTLSCEQNLNHDAMYWYRQDPGQGLRLIYYSQIVNDFQKGDIAEGYSVSREKKESFPLTVTSAQKNPTAFYLCASSIAAGGGLAKNIQYFGAGTRLSVL.

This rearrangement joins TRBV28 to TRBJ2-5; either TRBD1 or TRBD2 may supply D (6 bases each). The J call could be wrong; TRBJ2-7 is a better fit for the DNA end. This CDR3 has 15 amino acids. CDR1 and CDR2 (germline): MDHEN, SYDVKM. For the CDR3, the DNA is TGTGCCAGCAGTTTAACTTTGCAGGGGAGGTACGAGCAGTACTTC. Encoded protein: CASSLTLQGRYEQYF.

The CDR3 loop is CASSQAEGIGYEQYF. In DNA form, the CDR3 reads TGCGCCAGCAGCCAGGCTGAAGGGATCGGCTACGAGCAGTACTTC. The J gene is TRBJ2-7, the V gene TRBV4-1; D call uncertain. With 3 bases removed from V and 3 bases from J, the gap between germline ends came to 15 bases. CDR1 is MGHRA, CDR2 YSYEKL, per germline. The CDR3 extends over 15 amino acids.

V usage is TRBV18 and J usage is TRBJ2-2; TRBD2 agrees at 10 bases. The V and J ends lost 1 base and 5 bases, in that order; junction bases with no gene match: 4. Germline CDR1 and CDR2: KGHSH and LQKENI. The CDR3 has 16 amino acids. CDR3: CASSPLLAGATGELFF. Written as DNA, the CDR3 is TGTGCCAGCTCACCACTTCTAGCGGGGGCGACCGGGGAGCTGTTTTTT.

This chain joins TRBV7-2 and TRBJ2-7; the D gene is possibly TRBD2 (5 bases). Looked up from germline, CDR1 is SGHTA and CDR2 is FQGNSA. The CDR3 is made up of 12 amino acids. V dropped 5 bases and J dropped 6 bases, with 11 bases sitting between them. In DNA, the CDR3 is TGTGCCAGCAGCCTGAGGGTCGGCGAGCAGTACTTC. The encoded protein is CASSLRVGEQYF.

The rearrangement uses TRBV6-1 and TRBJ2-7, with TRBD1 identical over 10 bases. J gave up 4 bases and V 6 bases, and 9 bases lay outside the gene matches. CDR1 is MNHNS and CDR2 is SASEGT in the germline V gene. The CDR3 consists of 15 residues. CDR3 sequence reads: CASRGDRGGSYEQYF. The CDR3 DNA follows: TGTGCCAGCAGGGGGGACAGGGGAGGTTCGTACGAGCAGTACTTC.